This is a list of T cell receptor beta chains from one sample in a study of T-cell reconstitution after alpha-beta-depleted transplantation in children. TCRdb itself ran the PCR reads through MiXCR, one entry per CDR3 protein. The data contain approximately 520,000 distinct CDR3 sequences, about 30% of them singletons. The starting material was PBMCs from the stem cell graft donor, obtained from the stem cell graft. These receptors were taken from a human donor who donated a stem cell graft to a child with aplastic anemia. CDR3s include the opening cysteine and the closing phenylalanine or tryptophan. D genes are given only for firm matches. Clone sizes are given selectively: once, few, many, or a class where the clone is expanded.

V	D	J	size	CDR3	DNA
TRBV5-1	.	TRBJ1-1	.	CASTEGSGNTEAFF	TGCGCCAGCACAGAGGGGTCAGGGAACACTGAAGCTTTCTTT
TRBV9	.	TRBJ1-1	.	CASSKQGRNTEAFF	TGTGCCAGCAGCAAACAGGGACGCAACACTGAAGCTTTCTTT
TRBV27	.	TRBJ1-1	.	CASSITLGTEAFF	TGTGCCAGCAGCATCACCTTGGGCACTGAAGCTTTCTTT
TRBV5-1	.	TRBJ2-1	.	CASSLALSVRAYNEQFF	TGCGCCAGCAGCTTGGCCTTGTCGGTCAGGGCCTACAATGAGCAGTTCTTC
TRBV29-1	.	TRBJ2-1	.	CSVAPRDYNEQFF	TGCAGCGTTGCCCCCCGCGACTACAATGAGCAGTTCTTC
TRBV20-1	TRBD1	TRBJ2-3	.	CSATQGWQDTQYF	TGCAGTGCTACACAGGGGTGGCAAGATACGCAGTATTTT
TRBV10-3	.	TRBJ1-1	few	CAIRPQGNTEAFF	TGTGCCATCAGACCACAGGGGAACACTGAAGCTTTCTTT
TRBV12-3/TRBV12-4	.	TRBJ2-1	few	CASSHWQGTYNEQFF	TGTGCCAGCAGCCATTGGCAGGGAACCTACAATGAGCAGTTCTTC
TRBV20-1	.	TRBJ2-5	.	CSGATQETQYF	TGCAGTGGTGCGACGCAGGAGACCCAGTACTTC
TRBV12-3/TRBV12-4	TRBD2	TRBJ2-1	.	CASSPSGLADAYNEQFF	TGTGCCAGCAGTCCCTCCGGACTAGCGGACGCCTACAATGAGCAGTTCTTC
TRBV6-1	.	TRBJ2-5	.	CASSDPGTLQETQYF	TGTGCCAGCAGTGACCCCGGGACGCTACAAGAGACCCAGTACTTC
TRBV7-2	.	TRBJ2-1	.	CASSGLYNEQFF	TGTGCCAGCAGCGGCCTATACAATGAGCAGTTCTTC
TRBV5-1	.	TRBJ2-5	few	CASSLEQKETQYF	TGCGCCAGCAGCTTGGAACAGAAAGAGACCCAGTACTTC
TRBV27	TRBD1	TRBJ2-1	few	CASTGTRQGPYYNEQFF	TGTGCCAGCACTGGGACGAGACAGGGACCCTACTACAATGAGCAGTTCTTC
TRBV24-1	.	TRBJ2-5	few	CATSDSGSIQETQYF	TGTGCCACCAGTGATTCGGGCAGCATCCAAGAGACCCAGTACTTC
TRBV27	.	TRBJ2-5	.	CAGSFRHGTVQETQYF	TGTGCCGGCAGTTTTCGCCATGGGACCGTACAAGAGACCCAGTACTTC
TRBV7-2	.	TRBJ2-1	.	CASSLEGVAFKGEQFF	TGTGCCAGCAGCTTAGAGGGGGTTGCCTTTAAGGGTGAGCAGTTCTTC
TRBV7-2	TRBD1	TRBJ1-3	.	CASSSTGAAVNTIYF	TGTGCCAGCAGCTCGACAGGGGCCGCGGTAAACACCATATATTTT
TRBV7-8	.	TRBJ2-2	.	CASSQVGETGELFF	TGTGCCAGCAGCCAAGTTGGGGAGACCGGGGAGCTGTTTTTT
TRBV6-5	.	TRBJ2-5	few	CASSWGGRGETQYF	TGTGCCAGCAGTTGGGGGGGGCGGGGAGAGACCCAGTACTTC
TRBV25-1	.	TRBJ1-1	few	CASSEYPQGSAEAFF	TGTGCCAGCAGTGAATACCCTCAGGGGTCCGCTGAAGCTTTCTTT
TRBV5-1	TRBD1	TRBJ1-1	.	CASSLYRGLMNTEAFF	TGCGCCAGCAGCTTATACAGGGGCCTCATGAACACTGAAGCTTTCTTT
TRBV7-3	TRBD2	TRBJ2-3	.	CASSPLAGGHRVTDTQYF	TGTGCCAGCAGCCCATTAGCGGGAGGGCATAGGGTCACAGATACGCAGTATTTT
TRBV12-3/TRBV12-4	TRBD2	TRBJ2-1	few	CASSVAGEPTNEQFF	TGTGCCAGCAGCGTAGCGGGAGAGCCAACAAATGAGCAGTTCTTC
TRBV19	.	TRBJ1-5	.	CASSIGLIGTNQPQHF	TGTGCCAGTAGTATTGGGTTGATAGGGACAAATCAGCCCCAGCATTTT
TRBV7-3	.	TRBJ2-1	.	CASSQAGQTYNEQFF	TGTGCCAGCAGCCAGGCGGGTCAAACCTACAATGAGCAGTTCTTC
TRBV18	.	TRBJ1-5	.	CASSLTRILLPQHF	TGTGCCAGCTCACTAACCAGGATCCTTCTGCCCCAGCATTTT
TRBV20-1	.	TRBJ2-7	.	CSARDPGTPSHTYEQYF	TGCAGTGCTAGAGATCCCGGGACTCCTTCCCACACCTACGAGCAGTACTTC
TRBV6-2/TRBV6-3	.	TRBJ2-1	once	CASSYSTSYNEQFF	TGTGCCAGCAGTTACTCGACCTCTTACAATGAGCAGTTCTTC
TRBV4-3	TRBD2	TRBJ2-5	.	CASSPIAGTSGQETQYF	TGCGCCAGCAGCCCCATCGCCGGGACTAGCGGCCAAGAGACCCAGTACTTC
TRBV7-2	.	TRBJ2-7	.	CASSFSPDGGSYEQYF	TGTGCCAGCAGCTTCTCCCCCGATGGTGGCTCCTACGAGCAGTACTTC
TRBV9	.	TRBJ1-5	.	CASSVQPDGQPQHF	TGTGCCAGCAGCGTTCAACCGGACGGTCAGCCCCAGCATTTT
TRBV27	TRBD1	TRBJ2-7	.	CASRRPGQSYEQYF	TGTGCCAGCAGACGCCCGGGACAGTCCTACGAGCAGTACTTC